This is a list of T cell receptor beta chains from one sample in a study of blood T cell repertoires in COVID-19. Assay used: immunoSEQ multiplex PCR; TCRdb lists only in-frame clones, some missing. The sample has about 93,000 clones, 85% to 90% seen once. The sample comprised peripheral blood. These receptors were obtained from a human donor with active COVID-19. The donor label of this sample is uncertain. Each CDR3 is given with its conserved first and last residue. D genes are given only for firm matches. Some rows have no size entry. The others give once, few or many, or a class for an expanded clone.

>TRBD1|TRBV4-1|once|TRBJ2-7
CASSQVVGGGYEQYF
TGCGCCAGCAGCCAAGTAGTAGGGGGCGGCTACGAGCAGTACTTC
>TRBD1|TRBV7-9|-|TRBJ1-6
CASSQQGAQSPLHF
TGTGCCAGCAGTCAACAGGGGGCGCAATCACCCCTCCACTTT
>TRBD1|TRBV2|-|TRBJ1-6
CASLPRTGGSDSPLHF
TGTGCCAGCCTACCCCGGACAGGGGGATCGGATTCACCCCTCCACTTT
>-|TRBV4-1|-|TRBJ1-6
CASSQGRGGYNSPLHF
TGCGCCAGCAGCCAAGGGAGGGGTGGCTATAATTCACCCCTCCACTTT
>TRBD2|TRBV5-1|-|TRBJ2-1
CASSPTSWTSNEQFF
TGCGCCAGCAGCCCCACAAGTTGGACTAGCAATGAGCAGTTCTTC
>-|TRBV19|-|TRBJ2-3
CASSIAGTDTQYF
TGTGCCAGTAGTATAGCTGGCACAGATACGCAGTATTTT
>TRBD2|TRBV11-2|-|TRBJ2-2
CASSLAGGVLGELFF
TGTGCCAGCAGCTTAGCGGGGGGTGTATTAGGGGAGCTGTTTTTT
>-|TRBV6-5|-|TRBJ1-4
CASSLDSENEKLFF
TGTGCCAGCAGTTTGGACAGCGAGAATGAAAAACTGTTTTTT
>TRBD1|TRBV5-1|-|TRBJ2-7
CASSGGTGGVYEQYF
TGCGCCAGCAGCGGGGGGACAGGGGGCGTCTACGAGCAGTACTTC
>-|TRBV6-1|-|TRBJ1-3
CASSERGAVHSGNTIYF
TGTGCCAGCAGTGAACGGGGGGCCGTACACTCTGGAAACACCATATATTTT
>TRBD2|TRBV27|-|TRBJ2-3
CASRVAGTRTDTQYF
TGTGCCAGCAGGGTAGCGGGGACCCGCACAGATACGCAGTATTTT
>-|TRBV6-2/TRBV6-3|-|TRBJ1-1
CASSIIPRGGENTEAFF
TGTGCCAGCAGTATTATCCCCCGGGGGGGGGAGAACACTGAAGCTTTCTTT
>TRBD1|TRBV28|-|TRBJ1-6
CASSPRNRGRFLSPLHF
TGTGCCAGCAGCCCCCGCAACAGGGGGCGATTTCTTTCACCCCTCCACTTT
>-|TRBV6-2/TRBV6-3|-|TRBJ1-4
CASSTSRDYYEKLFF
TGTGCCAGCAGTACGTCCCGGGACTACTACGAAAAACTGTTTTTT
>-|TRBV9|-|TRBJ2-4
CASSVDGGDIQYF
TGTGCCAGCAGCGTTGACGGAGGGGACATTCAGTACTTC
>-|TRBV19|-|TRBJ2-1
CASSIGPPYMSSYNEQFF
TGTGCCAGTAGTATTGGGCCGCCCTACATGAGCTCCTACAATGAGCAGTTCTTC
>-|TRBV3-1/TRBV3-2|-|TRBJ1-1
CASSRDTGEAFF
TGTGCCAGCAGCCGGGACACGGGTGAAGCTTTCTTT
>-|TRBV6-2/TRBV6-3|-|TRBJ1-5
CASSYSRGSNQPQHF
TGTGCCAGCAGTTACTCCCGGGGGAGCAATCAGCCCCAGCATTTT
>TRBD1|TRBV5-4|-|TRBJ1-2
CASSPDRDHYGYTF
TGTGCCAGCAGCCCAGACAGGGATCACTATGGCTACACCTTC
>-|TRBV19|-|TRBJ2-6
CASSLQSTFSGANVLTF
TGTGCCAGTAGTCTTCAATCGACATTCTCTGGGGCCAACGTCCTGACTTTC
>TRBD1|TRBV6-5|-|TRBJ1-5
CASSRSTGVHQPQHF
TGTGCCAGCAGTAGATCTACAGGGGTTCATCAGCCCCAGCATTTT
>-|TRBV9|few|TRBJ2-7
CASSLQPSSYEQYF
TGTGCCAGCAGCCTACAGCCGAGCTCCTACGAGCAGTACTTC
>-|TRBV12-3/TRBV12-4|-|TRBJ2-5
CASSLIGETQYF
TGTGCCAGCAGTTTAATCGGAGAGACCCAGTACTTC
>-|TRBV30|-|TRBJ1-2
CAWISGYTF
TGTGCCTGGATCTCTGGCTACACCTTC
>TRBD1|TRBV19|-|TRBJ1-2
CASTRDRGYGYTF
TGTGCCAGTACCCGGGACAGGGGCTATGGCTACACCTTC
>TRBD2|TRBV5-4|-|TRBJ2-5
CASSLVAGTQETQYF
TGTGCCAGCAGCTTGGTAGCGGGAACTCAAGAGACCCAGTACTTC
>-|TRBV3-1/TRBV3-2|-|TRBJ2-7
CASSHGGSSSLYF
TGTGCCAGCAGCCACGGGGGAAGCTCTAGTCTGTACTTC
>TRBD1|TRBV10-3|-|TRBJ2-7
CAITEGLGQGAREQYF
TGTGCCATCACTGAGGGCCTGGGACAGGGGGCACGCGAGCAGTACTTC
>-|TRBV19|-|TRBJ1-4
CASSRLVQGGEKLFF
TGTGCCAGTAGCAGGTTGGTACAGGGTGGCGAAAAACTGTTTTTT
>TRBD1|TRBV7-2|-|TRBJ1-5
CASSLTGQAILHQPQHF
TGTGCCAGCAGCTTAACAGGACAGGCCATATTGCATCAGCCCCAGCATTTT
>-|TRBV19|-|TRBJ2-2
CARPYRFANTGELFF
TGTGCCAGACCCTACAGGTTCGCGAACACCGGGGAGCTGTTTTTT
>TRBD2|TRBV2|-|TRBJ2-3
CASHRRGVFTDTQYF
TGTGCCAGCCACCGGCGGGGGGTGTTCACAGATACGCAGTATTTT
>TRBD1|TRBV13|-|TRBJ1-1
CASSLADRGPEAFF
TGTGCCAGCAGCTTAGCGGACAGGGGCCCTGAAGCTTTCTTT
>-|TRBV18|-|TRBJ1-4
CASSPGRYEKLFF
TGTGCCAGCTCTCCAGGGCGTTATGAAAAACTGTTTTTT
>-|TRBV2|-|TRBJ2-6
CASSRQSSGANVLTF
TGTGCCAGCAGTAGACAGTCTTCTGGGGCCAACGTCCTGACTTTC
>-|TRBV4-3|-|TRBJ2-5
CASSLGRGVQETQYF
TGCGCCAGCAGCCTAGGGCGGGGAGTCCAAGAGACCCAGTACTTC